This TCR beta chain emerged from a study of T cells after yellow fever vaccination. With V trimmed by 2 bases and J by 4 bases, 5 bases remained unmatched. From germline, CDR1 is DFQATT and CDR2 SNEGSKA (reference sequence). This CDR3 region has 14 residues. This clonotype was detected many times. TCRdb recomputed calls from the 5' RACE reads with MiXCR, one row per CDR3 protein. The sample lists 29,000 or so distinct CDR3 sequences; more than 5% were seen once. Sequences were derived from CD8+ T cells sorted from PBMCs, sampled 10 days after the yellow fever booster vaccination. The TCR originated in a man aged 25 to 40 who received the YFV17D yellow fever vaccine. The chain joins TRBV20-1 to TRBJ1-3; 7 nucleotides agree with TRBD1. CDR3 in DNA: TGCAGTGCTAGATTTAGACAGGGCGGAAACACCATATATTTT. It codes for CSARFRQGGNTIYF.